This T cell receptor (beta chain) was observed in a study of shared clonotypes between healthy human individuals. General study findings and limits: Depth of sequencing was expected to influence donor clonotype sharing.

Naive CD8 cells lacked CD45RO, underwent positive selection for CCR7 and left out terminally differentiated effector memory CD45RA+ cells. Among the donors, all were Caucasian adults who lived in Nashville, Tennessee. Points on this clone: Its cognate antigen is unknown.

Running of the assay took place at deep level. The repertoire was sequenced with immunoSEQ multiplex PCR; TCRdb's copy has only in-frame clones and lacks some. The table lists around 1.9 million clones, 80% to 95% of them singletons. Trimming stripped 0 bases from V and 8 bases from J, with 10 bases between. Germline V gene lookup returns CDR1 MNHEY and CDR2 SMNVEV (reference sequence). The CDR3 sequence is 13 residues long. The sequenced sample was naive CD8+ T cells from PBMCs. The genes are TRBV27 and TRBJ1-2, with TRBD1 as a possible D gene (6 bases). The receptor's source is a man in his late teens or twenties in good health. Some clones in this sample may be carry-over from other donors' samples. The CDR3 DNA reads as TGTGCCAGCAGTTTATCTCAGGGGCTAGGCTACACCTTC. This codes for CASSLSQGLGYTF.